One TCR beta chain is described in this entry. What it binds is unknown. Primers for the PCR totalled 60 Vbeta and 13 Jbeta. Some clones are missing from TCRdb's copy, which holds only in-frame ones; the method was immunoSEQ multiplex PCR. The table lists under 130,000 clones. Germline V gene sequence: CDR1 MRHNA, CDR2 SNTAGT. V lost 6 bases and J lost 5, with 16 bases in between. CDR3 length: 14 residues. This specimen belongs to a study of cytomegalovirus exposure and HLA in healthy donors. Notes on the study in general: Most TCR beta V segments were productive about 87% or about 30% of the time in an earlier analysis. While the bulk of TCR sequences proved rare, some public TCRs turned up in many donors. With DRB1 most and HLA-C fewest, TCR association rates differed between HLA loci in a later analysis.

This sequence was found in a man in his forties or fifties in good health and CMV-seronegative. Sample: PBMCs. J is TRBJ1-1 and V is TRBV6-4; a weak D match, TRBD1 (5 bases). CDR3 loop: CASSADPQGTEAFF. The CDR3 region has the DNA TGTGCCAGCAGCGCGGACCCCCAGGGTACTGAAGCTTTCTTT.